This T cell receptor beta chain was identified in a study of cytotoxic CD8 clonotypes in ibrutinib-treated CLL. The data were produced by immunoSEQ multiplex PCR, yet TCRdb's version contains in-frame clones alone and is incomplete. The sample includes roughly 63,000 clones, 57% of them seen just once. Germline V lookup: CDR1 MDHEN, CDR2 SYDVKM. V was shortened by 8 bases and J by 6 bases, with 17 bases between the two germline ends. The CDR3 is 14 amino acids. This specimen consisted of PBMCs, obtained after 12 months of ibrutinib treatment. The chain is built from TRBV28 and TRBJ2-1, with a tentative D call TRBD2 (8 bases). The receptor was derived from a human donor with chronic lymphocytic leukemia. This CDR3 is CASLRGGQSNEQFF. The CDR3 DNA reads as TGTGCCAGCCTCCGGGGGGGACAGTCCAATGAGCAGTTCTTC.